The 18 T cell receptor beta chains reported below all come from one sample, sequenced in a study of T cells in tuberculosis listed by TCRdb under 2018. Receptor libraries were prepared by the immunoSEQ multiplex PCR assay. The table comes from immuneACCESS by way of TCRdb, which keeps in-frame sequences with V and J called. Part of the clones is missing from these tables; in studies checked, under half for an unresolved V gene and the rest for unknown reasons. Present in this sample are approximately 30,000 clones, 97% of which were seen just once. The ten largest clones represent 6% to 7% of the sample. Sequencing was carried out using PBMCs. All receptors derive from a donor aged 10-29 years with latent tuberculosis or without tuberculosis infection.

This rearrangement joins TRBV28 to TRBJ2-5, with 14 bases fitting TRBD2. The ends lost 6 bases at V and 13 bases at J; junction bases unmatched: 13. This CDR3 is built from 15 residues. Germline assignment: CDR1 MDHEN and CDR2 SYDVKM. The CDR3 spells CASRSGTSGRGMVYF. DNA of the CDR3: TGTGCCAGCAGGTCCGGGACTAGCGGGAGAGGCATGGTGTACTTC.

The chain employs TRBV28 and TRBJ1-5; the match to TRBD1 covers 8 bases. CDR1 and CDR2 (germline): MDHEN, SYDVKM. With 8 bases clipped from V and 6 bases from J, the junction kept 9 bases outside the gene matches. This CDR3 has 14 amino acids. DNA of the CDR3: TGTGCCAGCGACGACAGGGGCGGTGGTCAGCCCCAGCATTTT. It codes for CASDDRGGGQPQHF.

The chain recombines TRBV5-1 with TRBJ1-3; 7 nucleotides line up with TRBD1. In germline, CDR1 is SGHRS, CDR2 YFSETQ. Trimming took 2 bases from V and 3 from J; bases not matched to a gene: 8. The CDR3 has 16 amino acids. The CDR3 loop is CASSFEGARVGNTIYF. CDR3 DNA: TGCGCCAGCAGCTTTGAGGGGGCGCGGGTTGGAAACACCATATATTTT.

J is TRBJ1-2 and V is TRBV30; a possible D gene is TRBD1 (6 bases). V was shortened by 8 bases and J by 13 bases, with 17 bases between the two germline ends. Germline values: CDR1 GTSNPN, CDR2 SVGIG (reference sequence). The CDR3 loop spans 10 amino acids. CDR3 protein: CARVGRGVTF. The CDR3 nucleotides are TGTGCCCGCGTAGGCAGGGGCGTCACCTTC.

The chain carries TRBV6-6 and TRBJ2-3, with 10 bases identical to TRBD2. Germline V gives CDR1 MNHNY, CDR2 SVGAGI (reference sequence). CDR3 size: 15 residues. With 10 bases clipped from V and 5 bases from J, the junction kept 12 bases outside the gene matches. In DNA form, the CDR3 reads TGTGCCACCCTCCTCGTGACTAGCGGGTTAGATACGCAGTATTTT. The encoded protein is CATLLVTSGLDTQYF.

A single count supports this clone. This chain uses TRBV27 with TRBJ2-5; tentative D call: TRBD1 (5 bases). The germline gives CDR1 MNHEY, CDR2 SMNVEV (reference sequence). The CDR3 runs 14 residues. The V end lost 1 base, the J end lost 2 bases, and 8 bases lay between the germline ends. The CDR3 loop reads CASSLYTGQETQYF. The CDR3 region has the DNA TGTGCCAGCAGTTTATACACAGGACAAGAGACCCAGTACTTC.

The genes are TRBV6-5 and TRBJ1-2, with 8 bases fitting TRBD1. The germline V gene encodes CDR1 MNHEY and CDR2 SVGAGI. The ends lost 6 bases at V and 6 bases at J; junction bases unmatched: 6. This CDR3 has 13 residues. For the CDR3, the DNA is TGTGCCAGCAGCCCCGACAGGGGCAATGGCTACACCTTC. It encodes CASSPDRGNGYTF.

The chain couples TRBV21-1 to TRBJ1-5; the D call in the table, TRBD1, was not verified against the DNA. TRBV21-1 is a pseudogene. This CDR3 is 18 amino acids long. This chain's CDR3 is CASTLLDRIFNSNQPQHF. The CDR3, as DNA: TGTGCCAGCACCTTACTCGACAGAATCTTCAATAGCAATCAGCCCCAGCATTTT.

This chain uses TRBV6-6 with TRBJ1-1; D call uncertain. The CDR3 spans 15 residues. V lost 7 bases to trimming and J lost 7 bases, with 22 bases between them. Per the germline V gene, CDR1 is MNHNY and CDR2 is SVGAGI (reference sequence). Written as DNA, the CDR3 is TGTGCCAGCACTCCACGGGGTAGGAACACTAATGAAGCTTTCTTT. The encoded protein is CASTPRGRNTNEAFF.

The chain employs TRBV10-3 and TRBJ2-1, with 14 nucleotides matching TRBD2. Germline CDR1 ENHRY, CDR2 SYGVKD. The CDR3 is 15 amino acids. Unmatched junction bases numbered 5, after V lost 6 bases and J lost 7 bases. The CDR3: CAISGTSGSWNEQFF. Written as DNA, the CDR3 is TGTGCCATCAGCGGGACTAGCGGGAGCTGGAATGAGCAGTTCTTC.

V and J are TRBV6-5 and TRBJ1-1; D gene unclear. Trimming took off 4 bases at V and 5 bases at J, with 14 bases between the two ends. The germline V gene has CDR1 MNHEY and CDR2 SVGAGI. The CDR3 length is 14 residues. The chain's CDR3 is CASSFFEGETEAFF. CDR3 nucleotides: TGTGCCAGCAGTTTTTTTGAGGGAGAAACTGAAGCTTTCTTT.

The V call is TRBV2, the J call TRBJ1-5; D remains ambiguous. Germline V gene sequence: CDR1 SNHLY, CDR2 FYNNEI. There are 12 residues in the CDR3. With 8 bases removed from V and 5 bases from J, the gap between germline ends came to 10 bases. The DNA of the CDR3 is TGTGCCAGCGGGATGAGGGATCAGCCCCAGCATTTT. It translates to CASGMRDQPQHF.

V gene TRBV5-1 combines with J gene TRBJ1-5; D is unresolved. CDR3 size: 15 residues. The germline gives CDR1 SGHRS, CDR2 YFSETQ. V lost 4 bases to trimming and J lost 0 bases, with 11 bases between them. The CDR3 DNA sequence: TGCGCCAGCAGCCTCTCGGGGAATAGCAATCAGCCCCAGCATTTT. This gives the protein CASSLSGNSNQPQHF.

The CDR3 reads CASSSLRSAGELFF. In DNA form, the CDR3 reads TGTGCCAGCAGCTCCCTAAGGAGCGCCGGGGAGCTGTTTTTT. The rearrangement links TRBV11-2 to TRBJ2-2, with D hard to call. The germline gives CDR1 SGHAT, CDR2 FQNNGV. CDR3 size: 14 residues. Trimming stripped 4 bases from V and 6 bases from J, with 12 bases between.

This clone was picked up one time. The chain is built from TRBV7-3 and TRBJ2-6, with a weak D call TRBD2 (5 bases). The CDR3 has 16 amino acids. The germline CDR1 and CDR2 sequences are SGHTA and FQGTGA. Trimming pared 4 bases from V and 0 bases from J, leaving 10 bases between. Here the CDR3 DNA reads TGTGCCAGCAGCTCCGGACTGAACTCTGGGGCCAACGTCCTGACTTTC. Translated, it gives CASSSGLNSGANVLTF.

This clone was detected once. The rearrangement uses TRBV7-8 and TRBJ2-1; TRBD1 agrees at 8 bases. The germline CDR1 and CDR2 sequences are SGHVS and FQNEAQ. CDR3 length: 17 amino acids. The junction had 12 bases not matched to a gene; V was cut back by 5 bases and J by 3 bases. The chain's CDR3 is CASSAPPGQGLYNEQFF. The CDR3 DNA follows: TGTGCCAGCAGCGCACCTCCCGGACAGGGCCTCTACAATGAGCAGTTCTTC.

The gene calls are TRBV2 and TRBJ2-1, with 9 bases matching TRBD2. CDR1 and CDR2 from the germline V gene are SNHLY and FYNNEI. The CDR3 length is 14 residues. The ends lost 6 bases at V and 4 bases at J; junction bases unmatched: 4. CDR3 amino acids: CASRLAGVYNEQFF. In DNA form, the CDR3 reads TGTGCCAGCAGATTAGCGGGGGTGTACAATGAGCAGTTCTTC.

This chain joins TRBV10-3 and TRBJ2-1; TRBD2 agrees at 11 bases. CDR3 length: 15 amino acids. With 10 bases clipped from V and 5 bases from J, the junction kept 10 bases outside the gene matches. CDR1 and CDR2 from the germline V gene are ENHRY and SYGVKD. CDR3 amino acids: CATQPLGLADNEQFF. The CDR3 DNA is TGTGCCACCCAGCCGCTGGGACTAGCGGACAATGAGCAGTTCTTC.